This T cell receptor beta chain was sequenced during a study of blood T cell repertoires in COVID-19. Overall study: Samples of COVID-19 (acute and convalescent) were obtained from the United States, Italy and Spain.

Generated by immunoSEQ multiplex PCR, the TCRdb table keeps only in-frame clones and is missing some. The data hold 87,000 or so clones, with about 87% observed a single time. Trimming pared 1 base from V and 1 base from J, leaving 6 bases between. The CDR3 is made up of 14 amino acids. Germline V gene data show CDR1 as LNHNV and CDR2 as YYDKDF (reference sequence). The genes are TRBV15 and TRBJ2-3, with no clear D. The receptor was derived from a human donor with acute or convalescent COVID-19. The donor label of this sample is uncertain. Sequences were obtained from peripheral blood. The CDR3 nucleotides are TGTGCCACCAGCAGAGCTGTAGGCACAGATACGCAGTATTTT. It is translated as CATSRAVGTDTQYF.